This paragraph reports one T cell receptor (beta chain). Germline CDR1 DFQATT, CDR2 SNEGSKA (reference sequence). V gave up 3 bases and J gave up 5 bases; unmatched junction bases: 8. There are 14 residues in the CDR3. The record originates from a study of blood T cell repertoires in COVID-19. Study information: Spain, Italy and the United States supplied samples that represented acute and convalescent COVID-19. PBMCs, B-cell-depleted T cells, or T cells provided the cDNA or gDNA that made up the material.

This table comes from immunoSEQ multiplex PCR, and its TCRdb copy is limited to in-frame clones, with some not included. This sample has tens of thousands of clones, with over 80% found just once. This TCR derives from a human donor in a cohort sampled during active COVID-19. The specimen was peripheral blood. V and J are TRBV20-1 and TRBJ2-5; the match to TRBD1 covers 8 bases. CDR3 region: CSASRPGGRETQYF. Here the CDR3 DNA reads TGCAGTGCTAGTCGTCCAGGGGGCAGGGAGACCCAGTACTTC.